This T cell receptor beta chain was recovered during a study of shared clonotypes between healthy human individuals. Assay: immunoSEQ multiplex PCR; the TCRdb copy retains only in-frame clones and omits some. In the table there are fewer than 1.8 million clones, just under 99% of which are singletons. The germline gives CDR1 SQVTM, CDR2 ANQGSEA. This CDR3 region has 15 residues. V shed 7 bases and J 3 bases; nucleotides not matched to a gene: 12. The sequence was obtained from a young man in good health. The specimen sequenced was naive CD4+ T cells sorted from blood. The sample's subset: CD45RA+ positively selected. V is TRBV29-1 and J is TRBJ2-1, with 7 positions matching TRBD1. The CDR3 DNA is TGCAGCGCCCACGTCCGGCAGGGGGTCTACAATGAGCAGTTCTTC. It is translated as CSAHVRQGVYNEQFF.